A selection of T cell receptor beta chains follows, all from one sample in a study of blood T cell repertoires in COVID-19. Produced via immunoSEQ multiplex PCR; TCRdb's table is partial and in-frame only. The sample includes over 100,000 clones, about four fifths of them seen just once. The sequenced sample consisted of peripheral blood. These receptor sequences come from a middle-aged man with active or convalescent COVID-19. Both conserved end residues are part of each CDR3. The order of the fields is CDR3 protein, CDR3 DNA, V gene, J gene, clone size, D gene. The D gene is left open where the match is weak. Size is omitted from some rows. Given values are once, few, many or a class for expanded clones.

cdr3_aa: CASSPKLAGEYNEQFF
cdr3_nt: TGTGCCAGCAGCCCTAAACTAGCGGGGGAGTACAATGAGCAGTTCTTC
v_call: TRBV3-1/TRBV3-2
j_call: TRBJ2-1
clone_size: NA
d_call: TRBD2

cdr3_aa: CASSEKSLGNEKLFF
cdr3_nt: TGTGCCAGCAGTGAAAAGTCGCTCGGGAATGAAAAACTGTTTTTT
v_call: TRBV27
j_call: TRBJ1-4
clone_size: NA
d_call: NA

cdr3_aa: CASSYGQGGKSYGYTF
cdr3_nt: TGTGCCAGCAGTTACGGACAGGGGGGGAAGAGCTATGGCTACACCTTC
v_call: TRBV6-5
j_call: TRBJ1-2
clone_size: NA
d_call: TRBD1

cdr3_aa: CASSPGAANEQFF
cdr3_nt: TGTGCCAGCTCACCAGGAGCGGCCAATGAGCAGTTCTTC
v_call: TRBV18
j_call: TRBJ2-1
clone_size: NA
d_call: NA

cdr3_aa: CSVEAVINYGYTF
cdr3_nt: TGCAGCGTTGAGGCAGTGATTAACTATGGCTACACCTTC
v_call: TRBV29-1
j_call: TRBJ1-2
clone_size: NA
d_call: NA

cdr3_aa: CASRETGGNYGYTF
cdr3_nt: TGTGCCAGTAGAGAGACAGGGGGTAACTATGGCTACACCTTC
v_call: TRBV19
j_call: TRBJ1-2
clone_size: NA
d_call: TRBD1

cdr3_aa: CASSPATGITYEQYF
cdr3_nt: TGTGCCAGCAGTCCGGCGACAGGGATTACCTACGAGCAGTACTTC
v_call: TRBV6-2/TRBV6-3
j_call: TRBJ2-7
clone_size: NA
d_call: TRBD1

cdr3_aa: CASAYGQGDRNTIYF
cdr3_nt: TGTGCCAGCGCCTACGGACAGGGCGACAGAAACACCATATATTTT
v_call: TRBV6-5
j_call: TRBJ1-3
clone_size: NA
d_call: TRBD1

cdr3_aa: CASSLAGKNSNQPQHF
cdr3_nt: TGTGCCAGCAGTTTGGCAGGGAAAAATAGCAATCAGCCCCAGCATTTT
v_call: TRBV28
j_call: TRBJ1-5
clone_size: NA
d_call: NA

cdr3_aa: CASSLVQGLGGNTIYF
cdr3_nt: TGTGCCAGCAGCTTAGTCCAGGGCTTAGGAGGAAACACCATATATTTT
v_call: TRBV7-2
j_call: TRBJ1-3
clone_size: NA
d_call: NA

cdr3_aa: CASSLDSSIYNSPLHF
cdr3_nt: TGCGCCAGCAGCTTGGACAGTTCAATCTATAATTCACCCCTCCACTTT
v_call: TRBV5-1
j_call: TRBJ1-6
clone_size: few
d_call: NA

cdr3_aa: CASPRQPGTEAFF
cdr3_nt: TGTGCCAGCCCCCGACAGCCGGGCACTGAAGCTTTCTTT
v_call: TRBV6-6
j_call: TRBJ1-1
clone_size: NA
d_call: NA

cdr3_aa: CASSQDISGKDYEQYF
cdr3_nt: TGCGCCAGCAGCCAAGATATATCCGGGAAGGACTACGAGCAGTACTTC
v_call: TRBV4-1
j_call: TRBJ2-7
clone_size: NA
d_call: NA

cdr3_aa: CASTLGQLINEQFF
cdr3_nt: TGTGCCAGCACCCTGGGGCAGCTTATCAATGAGCAGTTCTTC
v_call: TRBV5-5
j_call: TRBJ2-1
clone_size: NA
d_call: NA

cdr3_aa: CATSTDRAGGYTF
cdr3_nt: TGTGCCACCAGCACTGACAGGGCGGGTGGCTACACCTTC
v_call: TRBV15
j_call: TRBJ1-2
clone_size: NA
d_call: TRBD1

cdr3_aa: CASSLHRGVEAFF
cdr3_nt: TGTGCCAGCAGCTTACACCGGGGTGTCGAAGCTTTCTTT
v_call: TRBV14
j_call: TRBJ1-1
clone_size: few
d_call: NA

cdr3_aa: CASSLAREINSPLHF
cdr3_nt: TGTGCCAGCAGCTTGGCTCGGGAAATTAATTCACCCCTCCACTTT
v_call: TRBV5-5
j_call: TRBJ1-6
clone_size: few
d_call: NA

cdr3_aa: CASSLMTGGGYEQYF
cdr3_nt: TGTGCCAGCAGCTTAATGACCGGGGGAGGCTACGAGCAGTACTTC
v_call: TRBV7-3
j_call: TRBJ2-7
clone_size: NA
d_call: NA